The source of this T cell receptor (beta chain) is a study of blood T cell repertoires in COVID-19 (TCRdb year 2020). Concerning the study at large: Samples covering the acute and convalescent phases of COVID-19 were provided by collaborators in the United States, Italy and Spain. The material from the prospective study consisted of cDNA or gDNA derived from T cells, B-cell-depleted T cells, or PBMCs. Subjects who had been exposed to COVID-19, were actively infected with it, or had recovered from it provided the deeply sampled blood TCRbeta repertoires that made up the dataset. The repertoires were released in a freely available public database meant as a resource for research on the immune response to SARS-CoV-2. Samples came from the ongoing ImmuneRACE study (first 160 participants) plus 1,254 subjects from 6 global collaborators. A de-identified subject ID, COVID-19 status, age in years and sex were almost always included in the sample metadata. Where HLA class I and class II types were available, the types were taken from metadata supplied by the sample provider, not from assay-based typing. Summary of the overall study and its limitations: The quantity of clinical and demographic metadata differed by source and by participant and was supplied without curation.

The germline V and J ends show losses of 3 bases and 2 bases respectively, and no gene match explains 5 bases of the junction. Per the germline V gene, SGHRS is the CDR1 and YFSETQ is the CDR2. Reading from cysteine to phenylalanine, the CDR3 counts 16 amino acids. The read is trimmed to its CDR3 DNA, 48 bases read in frame from base 1. TCRbeta CDR3 regions were amplified from genomic DNA using the immunoSEQ Assay, a bias-controlled multiplex PCR. As for the original processing: The number of nucleated cells in each sample was estimated by amplification of reference gene primers within the assay. To quantify the absolute abundance of each unique TCRbeta CDR3 rearrangement, sequence reads were collapsed and filtered. For each sample, productive Simpson clonality was calculated by taking the square root of Simpson's diversity index across productive rearrangements. TCRdb took over this immuneACCESS table, retaining in-frame rearrangements with V and J assigned. Such tables are incomplete; in checked studies, under half of the missing clones stem from an unresolved V gene, and the remainder is unexplained. Clone size and the V and J calls come from that table; the DNA yielded D and trimming. This sample holds some 230,000 clones; about 80% were observed only once. Clones ranked in the top ten supply less than 2.5% of the sample.

About this clone itself: The clone's antigen remains unknown. Base qualities are missing; no much larger clone stands one base away.

Collaborating institutions collected whole blood in K2EDTA tubes following their own protocols. For TCRbeta analysis, collaborator samples were shipped as frozen whole blood, as isolated PBMCs, or as DNA extracted from either sample type. In this chain, TRBV5-1 is recombined with TRBJ1-4; 9 bases in the junction line up with TRBD1. The material sequenced was peripheral blood. This sequence originates from a woman in her sixties or seventies with acute or convalescent COVID-19. The bases read TGCGCCAGCAGCTGGGGACAGGGTAGGACTAATGAAAAACTGTTTTTT. Its translation is CASSWGQGRTNEKLFF.